This is a list of T cell receptor beta chains from one sample in a study of beta chain features in type 1 diabetes. Only in-frame clones appear in the TCRdb table, and some are missing; sequencing was by immunoSEQ multiplex PCR. This sample carries 500,000 to 650,000 clones, 9.5% to 15% of them seen once, and the ten largest clones take about 0.11%. The sequenced sample consisted of naive CD4+ T cells from blood. Every receptor here comes from a man aged 25 to 40 with type 1 diabetes. Each CDR3 is given with its conserved first and last residue. The D gene is left open where the match is weak. For some rows the clone size is stated as once, few or many, or as a class when expanded; others skip it.

D	size	J	V	DNA	CDR3
TRBD1	few	TRBJ2-7	TRBV7-2	TGTGCCAGCAGCCCACAGGGACAGGGGGCCTACGAGCAGTACTTC	CASSPQGQGAYEQYF
TRBD2	.	TRBJ2-7	TRBV19	TGTGCCAGTAGTATCGGAGGACTAGCCTACGAGCAGTACTTC	CASSIGGLAYEQYF
TRBD2	.	TRBJ2-5	TRBV29-1	TGCAGCGTTGTGTCTAGCGGGGGGGCAGAGACCCAGTACTTC	CSVVSSGGAETQYF
.	few	TRBJ2-7	TRBV29-1	TGCAGCGGGGGGATAACCTACGAGCAGTACTTC	CSGGITYEQYF
.	few	TRBJ1-2	TRBV5-6	TGTGCCAGCAGCCCCGTCAGAGGGGACTATGGCTACACCTTC	CASSPVRGDYGYTF
.	few	TRBJ1-2	TRBV29-1	TGCAGCGTTGAGGTTGGGGAAGGCTACACCTTC	CSVEVGEGYTF
TRBD1	few	TRBJ2-5	TRBV18	TGTGCCAGCTCAGCGACAGGGATGTACCAAGAGACCCAGTACTTC	CASSATGMYQETQYF
.	.	TRBJ1-1	TRBV7-2	TGTGCCAGCAGCCAATTATACGGAGAAGCTTTCTTT	CASSQLYGEAFF
TRBD2	few	TRBJ2-2	TRBV9	TGTGCCAGCAGCGGCGGGGGTGGTGGCACCGGGGAGCTGTTTTTT	CASSGGGGGTGELFF
.	.	TRBJ2-7	TRBV7-2	TGTGCCAGCAGCTTAGCTGCAGGGACCGAAGGAGAGCAGTACTTC	CASSLAAGTEGEQYF
TRBD1	.	TRBJ2-7	TRBV18	TGTGCCAGCTCACCTTTGGAACCGGCAGGGGGAAGTGGGGAGCAGTACTTC	CASSPLEPAGGSGEQYF
TRBD2	few	TRBJ2-5	TRBV9	TGTGCCAGCAGCGTAGGTTTTAGCGGGGCCCAAGAGACCCAGTACTTC	CASSVGFSGAQETQYF
TRBD2	.	TRBJ2-3	TRBV19	TGTGCCAGTAGTACCCGACTAGCGGCTATCACAGATACGCAGTATTTT	CASSTRLAAITDTQYF
.	.	TRBJ1-1	TRBV19	TGTGCCAGTCGTCAATCGGTCCGCACTGAAGCTTTCTTT	CASRQSVRTEAFF
.	.	TRBJ1-2	TRBV7-9	TGTGCCAGCAGCTTGGGGCAGGGGTTAGATGGCTACACCTTC	CASSLGQGLDGYTF
TRBD1	.	TRBJ2-2	TRBV7-2	TGTGCCAGCAGCTTCACAGGGGGCGCGTGGGCCGGGGAGCTGTTTTTT	CASSFTGGAWAGELFF
.	few	TRBJ2-3	TRBV29-1	TGCAGCGTTGAAATTCGGGCAGATACGCAGTATTTT	CSVEIRADTQYF
.	.	TRBJ1-2	TRBV6-1	TGTGCCAGCAAGATCCGGGACACAAGTCACTATGGCTACACCTTC	CASKIRDTSHYGYTF
TRBD1	few	TRBJ2-1	TRBV6-5	TGTGCCAGCAGTTTCGACAGGGGTGCCAATGAGCAGTTCTTC	CASSFDRGANEQFF
.	.	TRBJ1-2	TRBV7-2	TGTGCCAGCAGCTTAGCCCAGGGAACCTATGGCTACACCTTC	CASSLAQGTYGYTF
TRBD1	few	TRBJ2-2	TRBV5-4	TGTGCCAGCAGCTTGGGGACAGGGAACACCGGGGAGCTGTTTTTT	CASSLGTGNTGELFF
.	few	TRBJ1-6	TRBV27	TGTGCCAGCAGTTTCCAGAGGACCTATAATTCACCCCTCCACTTT	CASSFQRTYNSPLHF